This T cell receptor beta chain appears in the sequencing data of a study of read filtering for tumor transcriptome and immune sequencing. Study in general: R-ISS stage counts were roughly 8 for I, about 17 for II, roughly seven for III. DNase treatment preceded whole-transcriptome library preparation. TCR-mapped reads were about 4 to 11 million with IR-seq versus roughly 80 to 1,300 with RNA-seq.

The CDR3 is 14 amino acids. Germline V gives CDR1 SGHRS, CDR2 YFSETQ. V was clipped by 7 bases and J by 5 bases, with 17 bases between them. Concerning this clonotype: Its antigen is currently unknown.

Findings and limits, study-wide: About four fifths of IR-seq clonotypes had a single read, yet these held around 4% of reads.

From about 400 ng of RNA, a library with molecular barcoded alpha/delta and beta/gamma adaptors was made. TCRdb re-derived calls from the reads in MiXCR, one entry per CDR3 protein. The sample has tens of thousands of distinct CDR3 sequences, around 20% seen once. The TCR sequence derives from a donor aged 40 or older with multiple myeloma. The chain links TRBV5-1 to TRBJ2-3; D perhaps matches TRBD2 (6 bases). The sequenced sample was a population of CD138-negative cells sorted from bone marrow. CDR3 sequence (DNA): TGCGCCAGCCGTCAGACGGGAGTGTTAGATACGCAGTATTTT. Amino acid sequence: CASRQTGVLDTQYF.